The present entry profiles one TCR beta chain with its context. These data originate in a study of blood T cell repertoires in COVID-19. Turning to the study itself: Material from acute and convalescent COVID-19 was sourced from the United States, Italy and Spain. T cells, B-cell-depleted T cells, or PBMCs supplied cDNA or gDNA.

Per the original methods: Reference gene primer amplification gave nucleated cell count estimates. Profiled with immunoSEQ multiplex PCR; TCRdb holds only in-frame clones, not every one. That table supplies the V and J calls and clone size; D and trimming were determined from the DNA. The repertoire holds about 70,000 clones, with 85% to 90% as singletons. This receptor was obtained from a man older than 75 with acute or convalescent COVID-19. Sequenced input: peripheral blood.

The CDR3 nucleotides read TGTGCCAGCAGCCTCCAAGGGGGAAGTCTGACTGAAGCTTTCTTT. This encodes CASSLQGGSLTEAFF. The chain combines TRBV7-8 with TRBJ1-1, with D possibly being TRBD1 (6 bases). This CDR3 has 15 residues. Germline CDR1 and CDR2: SGHVS and FQNEAQ. V gave up 5 bases and J gave up 5 bases, with 18 bases separating them.